The present TCR beta chain was sequenced within a study of blood T cell repertoires in COVID-19. Background on the study: Samples representing acute and convalescent COVID-19 were sourced from the United States, Italy and Spain.

In the original workflow: Amplified reference gene primers provided the basis for estimating nucleated cell counts. Here immunoSEQ multiplex PCR was the method, and the copy in TCRdb shows in-frame clones only, minus some. The DNA gave D and trimming, while V, J and clone size come from that table. The table records around 120,000 clones, 70% to 90% of them present only once. The germline V gene encodes CDR1 SGHRS and CDR2 YFSETQ. V shed 9 bases, J shed 1 base, and the junction held 7 bases outside the gene matches. The CDR3 totals 15 residues. This TCR came from a human donor in a cohort sampled during active COVID-19. The chain has TRBV5-1 and TRBJ2-2; 9 positions match TRBD1. The sample consisted of peripheral blood. This CDR3 reads CATQGGQGNTGELFF. Here the CDR3 DNA reads TGCGCCACCCAGGGGGGACAGGGGAACACCGGGGAGCTGTTTTTT.